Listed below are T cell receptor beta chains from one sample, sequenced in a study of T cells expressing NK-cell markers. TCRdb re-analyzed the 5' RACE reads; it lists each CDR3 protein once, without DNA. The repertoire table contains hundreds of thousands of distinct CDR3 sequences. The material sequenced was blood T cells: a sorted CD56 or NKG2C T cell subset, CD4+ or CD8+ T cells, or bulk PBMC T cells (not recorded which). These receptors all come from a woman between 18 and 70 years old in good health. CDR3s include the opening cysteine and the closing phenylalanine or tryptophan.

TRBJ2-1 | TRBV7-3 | CASSLKGDYNEQFF
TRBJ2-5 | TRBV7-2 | CASSFSRGDETQYF
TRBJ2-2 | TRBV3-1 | CASSYRTGSNTGELFF
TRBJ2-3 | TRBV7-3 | CASSLGGRSTDTQYF
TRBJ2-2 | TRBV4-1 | CASSLPRSGELFF
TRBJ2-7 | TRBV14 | CASRPGGSYEQYF
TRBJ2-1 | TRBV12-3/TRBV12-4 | CASTLAGVPVREQFF
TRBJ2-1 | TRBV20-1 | CSARGLGSERYNEQFF
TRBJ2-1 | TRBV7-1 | CASSSSISSYNEQFF
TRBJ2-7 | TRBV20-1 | CSARDRDSSYEQYF
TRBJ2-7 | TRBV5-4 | CASSRDRGYCEQYF
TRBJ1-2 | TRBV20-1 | CSARPGGYGYTF
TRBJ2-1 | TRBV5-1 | CASSFSGNSYNEQFF
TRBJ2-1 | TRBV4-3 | CASSQNTGTSYNEQFF
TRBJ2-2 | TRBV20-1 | CSARDGGQANTGELFF
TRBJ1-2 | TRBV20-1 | CSATYPSPPNYGYTF
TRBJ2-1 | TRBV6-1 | CASRQGGVLYEQFF
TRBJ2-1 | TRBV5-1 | CASSLDRGRGNEQFF
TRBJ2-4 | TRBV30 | CAWSPRTSGRVKNIQYF
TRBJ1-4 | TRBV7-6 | CASSLGVAGLNEKLFF
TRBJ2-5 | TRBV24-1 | CATSDFAGSETQYF
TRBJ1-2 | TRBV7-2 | CASTLGRGPNYGYTF
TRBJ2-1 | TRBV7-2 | CASSLAGTGLSSYNEQFF
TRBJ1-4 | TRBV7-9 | CASSLTGTEEKLFF
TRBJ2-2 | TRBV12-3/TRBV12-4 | CASSLSSGTAYTGELFF
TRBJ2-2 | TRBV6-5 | CASSSQGAAGELFF
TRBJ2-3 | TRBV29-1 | CSVSPDRVTDTQYF
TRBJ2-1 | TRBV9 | CASSAAGGPDNEQFF
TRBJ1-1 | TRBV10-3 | CAAGPGTEAFF
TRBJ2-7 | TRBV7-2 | CASSSRTQTSVEQYF
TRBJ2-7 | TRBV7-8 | CASRPSDRYEQYF
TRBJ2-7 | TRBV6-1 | CASRGTSYSYEQYF
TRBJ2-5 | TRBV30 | CAWGAGGKETQYF
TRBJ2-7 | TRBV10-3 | CAISVTGNSYEQYF
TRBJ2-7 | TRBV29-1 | CSVTSVSYEQYF
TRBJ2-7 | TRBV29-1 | CSVARPSEQYF
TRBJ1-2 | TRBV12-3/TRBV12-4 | CASSPRTGAPGYTF
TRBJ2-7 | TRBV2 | CASSEALGLYEQYF
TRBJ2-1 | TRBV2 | CASIVGTSGINEQFF
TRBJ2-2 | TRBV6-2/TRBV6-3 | CASSGSPGLAGTGELFF
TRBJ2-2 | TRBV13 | CASSPSYAGGFPGELFF